This T cell receptor beta chain was identified during a study of blood T cells in healthy people across ages. The second PCR ran roughly 6 to 12 cycles with a sample-barcoded 5' primer and J-beta primers. Via MiXCR, TCRdb re-called the 5' RACE reads, giving one row per CDR3 protein. The sample has around 750,000 distinct CDR3 sequences; 53% are singletons. Extraction of total RNA produced a minimum of 5 micrograms from each sample. This CDR3 spans 10 amino acids. Germline CDR1 and CDR2: DFQATT and SNEGSKA (reference sequence). V lost 5 bases, J lost 9 bases, and 9 bases lay in between. The rearrangement links TRBV20-1 to TRBJ2-3, with D hard to call. The sequencing input was blood. The sequence was collected from a man aged 80 or over in good health. CDR3 protein: CSAPLGTQYF. Written as DNA, the CDR3 is TGCAGTGCTCCCTTGGGCACGCAGTATTTT.